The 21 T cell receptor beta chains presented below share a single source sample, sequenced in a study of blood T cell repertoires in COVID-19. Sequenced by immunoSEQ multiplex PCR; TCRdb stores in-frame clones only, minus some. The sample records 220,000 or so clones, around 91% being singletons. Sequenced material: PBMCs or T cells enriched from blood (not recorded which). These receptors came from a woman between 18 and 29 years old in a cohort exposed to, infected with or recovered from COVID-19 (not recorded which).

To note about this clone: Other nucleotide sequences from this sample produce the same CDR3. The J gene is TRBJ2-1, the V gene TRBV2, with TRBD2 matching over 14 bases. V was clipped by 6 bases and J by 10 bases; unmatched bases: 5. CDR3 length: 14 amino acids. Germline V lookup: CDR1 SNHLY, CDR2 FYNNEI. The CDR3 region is CASRGTSGGYEQFF. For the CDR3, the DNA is TGTGCCAGCAGAGGGACTAGCGGGGGATACGAGCAGTTCTTC.

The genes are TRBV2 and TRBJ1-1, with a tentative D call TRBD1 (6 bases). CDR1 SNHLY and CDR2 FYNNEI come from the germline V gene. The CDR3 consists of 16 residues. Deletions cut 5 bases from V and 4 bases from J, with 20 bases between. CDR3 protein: CASSSGQQGRGTEAFF. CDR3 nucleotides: TGTGCCAGCAGTTCAGGACAACAGGGACGGGGCACTGAAGCTTTCTTT. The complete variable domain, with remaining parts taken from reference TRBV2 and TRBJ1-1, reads EPEVTQTPSHQVTQMGQEVILRCVPISNHLYFYWYRQILGQKVEFLVSFYNNEISEKSEIFDDQFSVERPDGSNFTLKIRSTKLEDSAMYFCASSSGQQGRGTEAFFGQGTRLTVV.

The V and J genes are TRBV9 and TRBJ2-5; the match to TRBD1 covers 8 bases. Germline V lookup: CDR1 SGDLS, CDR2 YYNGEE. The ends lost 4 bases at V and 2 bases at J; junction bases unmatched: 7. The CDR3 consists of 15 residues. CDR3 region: CASSPWGQDQETQYF. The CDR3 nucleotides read TGTGCCAGCAGCCCATGGGGACAGGATCAAGAGACCCAGTACTTC.

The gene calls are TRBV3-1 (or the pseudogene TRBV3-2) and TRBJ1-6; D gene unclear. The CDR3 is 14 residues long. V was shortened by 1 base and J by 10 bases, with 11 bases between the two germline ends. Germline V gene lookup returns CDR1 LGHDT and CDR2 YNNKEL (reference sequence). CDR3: CASSQGQSGSPLHF. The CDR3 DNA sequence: TGTGCCAGCAGCCAAGGGCAGTCCGGGTCACCCCTCCACTTT.

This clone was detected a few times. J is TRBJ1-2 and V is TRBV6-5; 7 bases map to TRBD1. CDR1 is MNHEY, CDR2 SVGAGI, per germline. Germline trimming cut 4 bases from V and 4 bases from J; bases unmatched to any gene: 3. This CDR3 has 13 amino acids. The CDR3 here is CASSSQGTYGYTF. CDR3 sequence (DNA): TGTGCCAGCAGTTCACAGGGGACCTATGGCTACACCTTC.

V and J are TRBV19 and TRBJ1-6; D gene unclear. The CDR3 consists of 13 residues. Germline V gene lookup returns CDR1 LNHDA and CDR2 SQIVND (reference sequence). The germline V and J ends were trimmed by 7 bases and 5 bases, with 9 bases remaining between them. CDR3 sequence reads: CASNSVNNSPLHF. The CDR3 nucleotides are TGTGCCAGTAATTCGGTTAATAATTCACCCCTCCACTTT.

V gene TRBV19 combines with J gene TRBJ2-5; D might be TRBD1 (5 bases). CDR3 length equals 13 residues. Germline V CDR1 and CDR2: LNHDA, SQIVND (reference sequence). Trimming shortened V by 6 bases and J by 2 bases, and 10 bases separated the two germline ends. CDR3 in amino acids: CASSDRFQETQYF. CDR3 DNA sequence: TGTGCCAGTAGCGACAGATTTCAAGAGACCCAGTACTTC.

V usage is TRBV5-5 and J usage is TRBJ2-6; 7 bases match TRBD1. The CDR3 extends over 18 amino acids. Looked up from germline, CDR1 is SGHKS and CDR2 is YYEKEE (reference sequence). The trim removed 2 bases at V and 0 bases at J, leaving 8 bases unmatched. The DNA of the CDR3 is TGTGCCAGCAGCTTTTTACAGGGGCAAGGCTCTGGGGCCAACGTCCTGACTTTC. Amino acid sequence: CASSFLQGQGSGANVLTF.

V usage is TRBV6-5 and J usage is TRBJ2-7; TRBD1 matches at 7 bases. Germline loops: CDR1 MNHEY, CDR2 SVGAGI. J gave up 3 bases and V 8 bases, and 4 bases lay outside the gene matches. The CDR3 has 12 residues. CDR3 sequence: CASVGQHYEQYF. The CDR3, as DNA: TGTGCCAGCGTGGGACAGCACTACGAGCAGTACTTC.

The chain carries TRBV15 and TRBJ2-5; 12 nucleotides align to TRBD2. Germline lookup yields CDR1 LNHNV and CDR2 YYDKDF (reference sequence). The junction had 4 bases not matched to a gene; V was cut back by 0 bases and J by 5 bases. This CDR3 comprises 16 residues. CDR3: CATSRDLTSGSETQYF. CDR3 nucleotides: TGTGCCACCAGCAGAGATTTGACTAGCGGGAGCGAGACCCAGTACTTC.

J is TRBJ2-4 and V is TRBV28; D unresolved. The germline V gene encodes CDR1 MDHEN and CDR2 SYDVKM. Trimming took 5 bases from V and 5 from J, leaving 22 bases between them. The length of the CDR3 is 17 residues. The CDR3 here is CASSPETTVIEENIQYF. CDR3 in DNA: TGTGCCAGCAGTCCCGAAACCACTGTCATCGAGGAAAACATTCAGTACTTC.

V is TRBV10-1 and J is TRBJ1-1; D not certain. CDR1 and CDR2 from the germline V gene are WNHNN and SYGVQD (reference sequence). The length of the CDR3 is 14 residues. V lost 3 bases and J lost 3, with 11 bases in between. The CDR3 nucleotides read TGCGCCAGCAGTGAAGGCGGTACCTACACTGAAGCTTTCTTT. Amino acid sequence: CASSEGGTYTEAFF.

CDR3 bases: TGTGCCAGCGGGTACAGGGACGCTTTCTTT. Protein sequence: CASGYRDAFF. The chain employs TRBV5-4 and TRBJ1-1; D perhaps matches TRBD1 (6 bases). There are 10 residues in the CDR3. V dropped 7 bases and J dropped 11 bases, with 12 bases sitting between them. Germline values: CDR1 SGHNT, CDR2 YYREEE (reference sequence).

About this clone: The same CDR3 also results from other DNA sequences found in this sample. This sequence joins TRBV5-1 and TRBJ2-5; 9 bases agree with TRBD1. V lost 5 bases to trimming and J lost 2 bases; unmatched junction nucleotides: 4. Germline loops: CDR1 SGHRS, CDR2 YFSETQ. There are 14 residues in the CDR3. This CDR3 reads CASSLGQGQETQYF. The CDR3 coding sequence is TGCGCCAGCAGTTTAGGACAGGGGCAAGAGACCCAGTACTTC.

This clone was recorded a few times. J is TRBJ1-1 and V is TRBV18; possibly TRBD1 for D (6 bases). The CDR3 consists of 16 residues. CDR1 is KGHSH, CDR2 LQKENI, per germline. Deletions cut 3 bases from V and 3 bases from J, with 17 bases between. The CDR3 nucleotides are TGTGCCAGCTCACCGAGGCAGGGGATCGGGGACACTGAAGCTTTCTTT. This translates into CASSPRQGIGDTEAFF.

The CDR3 spells CASSLSGQGSSYEQYF. CDR3 nucleotide sequence: TGTGCCAGCAGCCTATCCGGACAGGGGAGCTCCTACGAGCAGTACTTC. The J gene is TRBJ2-7, the V gene TRBV6-6, with 9 bases lining up with TRBD1. Germline CDR1 and CDR2: MNHNY and SVGAGI (reference sequence). The J segment lost 0 bases and the V segment lost 6 bases, leaving 9 bases of the junction unmatched. The CDR3 extends over 16 amino acids.

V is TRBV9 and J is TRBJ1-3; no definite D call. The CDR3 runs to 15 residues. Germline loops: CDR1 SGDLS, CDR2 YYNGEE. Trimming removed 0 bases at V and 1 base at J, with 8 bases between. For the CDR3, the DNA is TGTGCCAGCAGCGTAGGTGGGCCGTCTGGAAACACCATATATTTT. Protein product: CASSVGGPSGNTIYF.

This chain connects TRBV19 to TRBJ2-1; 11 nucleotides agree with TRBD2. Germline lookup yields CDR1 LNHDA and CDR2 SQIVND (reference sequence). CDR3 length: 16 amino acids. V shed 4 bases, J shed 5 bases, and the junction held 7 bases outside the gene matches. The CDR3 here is CASSNAGTSGDNEQFF. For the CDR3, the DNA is TGTGCCAGTAGTAATGCCGGGACTAGCGGAGACAATGAGCAGTTCTTC.

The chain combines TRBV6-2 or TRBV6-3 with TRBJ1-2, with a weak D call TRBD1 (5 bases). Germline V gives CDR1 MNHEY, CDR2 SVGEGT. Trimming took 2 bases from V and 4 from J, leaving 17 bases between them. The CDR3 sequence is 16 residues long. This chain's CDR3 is CASSYGGGGPLYGYTF. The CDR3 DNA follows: TGTGCCAGCAGTTACGGTGGGGGGGGACCCCTCTATGGCTACACCTTC.

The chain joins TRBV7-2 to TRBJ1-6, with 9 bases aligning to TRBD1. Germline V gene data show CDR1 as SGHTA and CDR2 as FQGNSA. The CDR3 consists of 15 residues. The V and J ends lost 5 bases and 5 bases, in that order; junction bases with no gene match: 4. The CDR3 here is CASSLGTGNNSPLHF. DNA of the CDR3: TGTGCCAGCAGCCTAGGGACAGGGAATAATTCACCCCTCCACTTT.

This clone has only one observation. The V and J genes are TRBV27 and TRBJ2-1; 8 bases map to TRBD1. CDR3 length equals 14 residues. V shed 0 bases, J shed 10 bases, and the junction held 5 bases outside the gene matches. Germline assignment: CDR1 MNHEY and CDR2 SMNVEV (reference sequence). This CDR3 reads CASSLSVGTGEQFF. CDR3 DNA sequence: TGTGCCAGCAGTTTATCGGTCGGGACAGGCGAGCAGTTCTTC.